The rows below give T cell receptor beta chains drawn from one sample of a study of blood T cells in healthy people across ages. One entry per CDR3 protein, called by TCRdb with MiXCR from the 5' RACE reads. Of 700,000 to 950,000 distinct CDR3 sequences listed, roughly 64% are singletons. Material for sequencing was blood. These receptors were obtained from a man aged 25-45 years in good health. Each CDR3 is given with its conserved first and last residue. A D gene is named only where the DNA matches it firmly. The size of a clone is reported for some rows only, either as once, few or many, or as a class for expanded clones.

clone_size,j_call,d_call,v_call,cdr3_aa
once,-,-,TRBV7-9,CASSPQVQVNYEQYF
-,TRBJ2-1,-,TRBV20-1,CSALGPYNEQFF
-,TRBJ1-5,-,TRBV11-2,CASSLGSGVEQPQHF
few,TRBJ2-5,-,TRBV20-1,CSARVRDRMRSQYF
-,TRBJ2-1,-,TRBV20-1,CSARDWLAEQFF
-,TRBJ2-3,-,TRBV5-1,CASTIWVQDTDTQYF
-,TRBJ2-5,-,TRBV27,CASSPPVGSEQYF
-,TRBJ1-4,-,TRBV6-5,CASRPGATNEKLFF
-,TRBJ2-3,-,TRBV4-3,CASSQDLGTSTDTQYF
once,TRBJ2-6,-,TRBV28,CASSLEAGFSGANVLTF
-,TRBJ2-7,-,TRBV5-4,CASTSRDGAYEQYF
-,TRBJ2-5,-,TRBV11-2,CASSSRTIPLETQYF
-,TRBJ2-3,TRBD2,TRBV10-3,CAINREGDTQYF
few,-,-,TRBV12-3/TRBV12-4,CASSVLGLGLGYEQYF
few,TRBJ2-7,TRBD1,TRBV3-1,CASSERDSSTYEQYF
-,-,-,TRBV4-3,CASSQGASPGETQYF
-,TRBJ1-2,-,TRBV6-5,CASTADRLRGYTF
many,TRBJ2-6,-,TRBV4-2,CASSQVSSHSGANVLTF
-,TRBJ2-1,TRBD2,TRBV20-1,CSVRIPGLAGGHFNEQFF
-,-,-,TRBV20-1,CSATSGLLSYEQYF
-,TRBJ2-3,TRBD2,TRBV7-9,CASSPPGGGGSTDTQYF
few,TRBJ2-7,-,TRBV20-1,CSAAVQGSYEQYF
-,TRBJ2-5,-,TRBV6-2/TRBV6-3,CASSHTGTQKETQYF
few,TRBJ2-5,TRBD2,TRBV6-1,CASSLTGLARETQYF
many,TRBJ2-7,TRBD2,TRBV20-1,CSGASGGQTYEQYF
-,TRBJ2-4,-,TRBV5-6,CASSYGTANIQYF
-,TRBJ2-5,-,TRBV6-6,CASSYKDKYQETQYF
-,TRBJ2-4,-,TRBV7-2,CASSLGLTSQQYF
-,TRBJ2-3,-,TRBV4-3,CASSQDLIVDWSTDTQYF
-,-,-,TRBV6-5,CASRRRGAETQYF
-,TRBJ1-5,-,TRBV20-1,CSARDQRGGASQPQHF
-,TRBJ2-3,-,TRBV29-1,CSASGGNTQYF
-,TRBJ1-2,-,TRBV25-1,CASREGGSGGYTF
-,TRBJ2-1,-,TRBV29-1,CSVSSGSDEQFF
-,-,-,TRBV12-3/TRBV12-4,CASSLGIGYIYEQYF
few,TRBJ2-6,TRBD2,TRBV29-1,CSVGTTGANVLTF
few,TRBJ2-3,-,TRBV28,CASKDLGDTQYF
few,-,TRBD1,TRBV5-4,CASSSLGQGETQYF